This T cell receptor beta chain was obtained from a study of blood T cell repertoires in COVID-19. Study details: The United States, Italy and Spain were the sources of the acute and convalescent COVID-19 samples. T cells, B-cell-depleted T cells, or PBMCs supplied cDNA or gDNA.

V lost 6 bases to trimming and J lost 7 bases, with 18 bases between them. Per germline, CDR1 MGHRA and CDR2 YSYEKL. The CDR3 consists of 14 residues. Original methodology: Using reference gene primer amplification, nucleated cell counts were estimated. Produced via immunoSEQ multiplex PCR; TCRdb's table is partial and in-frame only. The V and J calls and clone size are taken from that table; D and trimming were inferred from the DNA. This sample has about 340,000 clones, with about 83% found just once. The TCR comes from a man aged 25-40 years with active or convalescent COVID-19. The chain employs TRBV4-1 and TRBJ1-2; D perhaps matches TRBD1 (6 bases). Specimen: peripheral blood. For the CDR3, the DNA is TGCGCCAGCAGGCCTCAAGGGGGTCTTTTTGGCTACACCTTC. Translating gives CASRPQGGLFGYTF.